This T cell receptor (beta chain) was captured by sequencing in a study of T cell clones after liver transplantation. TCRdb's table, derived via immunoSEQ multiplex PCR, lists solely in-frame clones and lacks some. The table has about 76,000 clones, less than 90% seen once. The sequencing here drew on CD4+ T cells from blood, taken at the 22-month timepoint. The receptor's source is a human patient who received a liver transplant. Some of the T cells might come from the graft donor.

CDR3 sequence (DNA): TGTGCCAGCAGCTTAGACACGAACACTGAAGCTTTCTTT. This translates into CASSLDTNTEAFF. The chain uses TRBV11-3 and TRBJ1-1; no reliable D call. This CDR3 has 13 residues. The germline V gene encodes CDR1 SGHNT and CDR2 YENEEA. Trimming cost V 0 bases and J 1 base, with 3 bases left between them.